The T cell receptor (beta chain) under discussion was sequenced for a study of low-dose radiotherapy and immunotherapy resistance in tumors. Study-level information: Radiation delivery to Cohort 1 consisted of 0.5 Gy per fraction every 2 weeks, summing to 6.5 Gy. While receiving nivolumab 240 mg every two weeks, patients also received ipilimumab 1 mg/kg every six weeks, both intravenously.

Time point: after trial treatment. The sample's treatment: LDRT plus nivolumab, ipilimumab, low-dose cyclophosphamide and aspirin (RACIN trial). Donors were given nivolumab, ipilimumab, aspirin, low-dose cyclophosphamide and low-dose radiotherapy. TRAV- and TRBV-specific primers primed first-strand cDNA, covering alpha and beta chains. With a constant-region primer and a V-primer adapter, TCRs were subjected to approximately 18 PCR cycles of amplification. Using its own MiXCR run on the reads, TCRdb lists one record per CDR3 protein. Of some 46,000 distinct CDR3 sequences in the sample, about 25% are singletons; the top ten hold about 9.4%. This clonotype was seen many times. The CDR3 loop spans 15 amino acids. V dropped 3 bases and J dropped 0 bases, with 8 bases sitting between them. Per germline, CDR1 LNHNV and CDR2 YYDKDF (reference sequence).

This sequence originates from a male donor with prostate cancer. The V call is TRBV15, the J call TRBJ2-2; D is unresolved. The source was PBMCs, collected after low-dose radiotherapy plus immunotherapy. CDR3 sequence: CATSRDVANTGELFF. For the CDR3, the DNA is TGTGCCACCAGCAGGGACGTCGCGAACACCGGGGAGCTGTTTTTT.